This passage covers 22 T cell receptor beta chains from one sample sequenced in a study of control samples from healthy donors and cancer patients. The repertoire was sequenced with immunoSEQ multiplex PCR; TCRdb's copy has only in-frame clones and lacks some. In the table there are about 140,000 clones, just under 95% of which are singletons. The source material was blood. These receptors all stem from a man aged 30-40 years in good health.

The chain recombines TRBV10-2 with TRBJ1-2; TRBD1 is a possible D gene (5 bases). V was cut by 1 base and J by 6 bases, with 12 bases left in between. CDR3 size: 14 residues. Germline loops: CDR1 WSHSY, CDR2 SAAADI. CDR3 region: CASSEYPGQNGYTF. Here the CDR3 DNA reads TGCGCCAGCAGTGAGTATCCAGGGCAAAATGGCTACACCTTC.

V gene TRBV5-1 combines with J gene TRBJ2-2; D gene ambiguous. Germline V gene sequence: CDR1 SGHRS, CDR2 YFSETQ. CDR3 size: 14 residues. V was cut by 2 bases and J by 1 base, with 6 bases left in between. The CDR3 loop is CASSFKRNTGELFF. For the CDR3, the DNA is TGCGCCAGCAGCTTTAAGCGGAACACCGGGGAGCTGTTTTTT.

The V call is TRBV7-2, the J call TRBJ1-5, with D unclear. Trimming cost V 5 bases and J 5 bases, with 19 bases left between them. CDR1 and CDR2 (germline): SGHTA, FQGNSA. The CDR3 has 16 amino acids. CDR3 bases: TGTGCCAGCAGCCTAAGCCCGCAAAGCGTTTATCAGCCCCAGCATTTT. It is translated as CASSLSPQSVYQPQHF. Using reference TRBV7-2 and TRBJ1-5 for the parts outside the CDR3, the full variable domain is GAGVSQSPSNKVTEKGKDVELRCDPISGHTALYWYRQSLGQGLEFLIYFQGNSAPDKSGLPSDRFSAERTGGSVSTLTIQRTQQEDSAVYLCASSLSPQSVYQPQHFGDGTRLSIL.

The V call is TRBV6-5, the J call TRBJ1-1; unclear D gene. Germline lookup yields CDR1 MNHEY and CDR2 SVGAGI. The V end lost 6 bases, the J end lost 0 bases, and 14 bases lay between the germline ends. The length of the CDR3 is 15 residues. Here the CDR3 reads CASRDTGRLNTEAFF. Here the CDR3 DNA reads TGTGCCAGCAGAGATACCGGGAGACTGAACACTGAAGCTTTCTTT.

This chain links TRBV14 with TRBJ2-7; TRBD2 matches 7 bases. The V gene end was trimmed by 2 bases and the J gene end by 0 bases; junction bases not matched to a gene: 7. This CDR3 is built from 16 residues. Germline CDR1 reads SGHDN; CDR2 reads FVKESK. The CDR3 DNA reads as TGTGCCAGCAGCCAAAGGCTGGCGGGAGTCTCCTACGAGCAGTACTTC. Protein: CASSQRLAGVSYEQYF.

The chain has TRBV27 and TRBJ1-1; no clear D. Trimming stripped 2 bases from V and 5 bases from J, with 15 bases between. CDR1 MNHEY and CDR2 SMNVEV come from the germline V gene (reference sequence). This CDR3 is 15 amino acids long. The CDR3 loop is CASSLAHTRGTEAFF. DNA of the CDR3: TGTGCCAGCAGTTTAGCCCACACGCGGGGTACTGAAGCTTTCTTT.

The chain couples TRBV19 to TRBJ2-1; no definite D call. This CDR3 contains 16 residues. V lost 4 bases, J lost 0 bases, and 13 bases lay in between. CDR1 LNHDA and CDR2 SQIVND come from the germline V gene (reference sequence). CDR3 sequence: CASSNVTRLSYNEQFF. In DNA form, the CDR3 reads TGTGCCAGTAGTAACGTTACTCGCCTCTCCTACAATGAGCAGTTCTTC.

This chain links TRBV5-5 with TRBJ1-2; 10 nucleotides line up with TRBD1. The CDR3 is made up of 18 amino acids. J lost 1 base, V lost 3 bases, and 12 bases had no gene match. Germline CDR1 is SGHKS and CDR2 is YYEKEE (reference sequence). Here the CDR3 reads CASSSSTRTGGFNYGYTF. DNA for the CDR3: TGTGCCAGCAGCTCTTCTACTCGGACAGGGGGATTTAACTATGGCTACACCTTC.

This clone showed up just once. The chain employs TRBV30 and TRBJ1-2; D remains unclear. This CDR3 has 15 amino acids. Germline loops: CDR1 GTSNPN, CDR2 SVGIG (reference sequence). With 4 bases removed from V and 2 bases from J, the gap between germline ends came to 17 bases. This chain's CDR3 is CAWNDFGSENYGYTF. CDR3 coding DNA: TGTGCCTGGAACGACTTTGGGTCAGAGAACTATGGCTACACCTTC.

V usage is TRBV3-1 (or the pseudogene TRBV3-2) and J usage is TRBJ1-2; weak D call: TRBD1 (6 bases). The CDR3 runs to 15 residues. Between the trimmed V and J ends, which lost 5 bases and 5 bases, there was a span of 18 bases. Germline CDR1 reads LGHDT; CDR2 reads YNNKEL (reference sequence). This chain's CDR3 is CASSTRQAASYGYTF. CDR3 DNA: TGTGCCAGCAGCACCCGACAGGCGGCCTCTTATGGCTACACCTTC.

The chain recombines TRBV7-9 with TRBJ1-4, with TRBD1 matching over 9 bases. Looked up from germline, CDR1 is SEHNR and CDR2 is FQNEAQ (reference sequence). This CDR3 is built from 15 residues. Unmatched junction bases numbered 5, after V lost 1 base and J lost 8 bases. The CDR3 sequence is CASSLEGQGEEKLFF. The DNA for the CDR3 is TGTGCCAGCAGCTTAGAGGGACAGGGTGAAGAAAAACTGTTTTTT.

CDR3: CASSRQGAWEKLFF. CDR3 in DNA: TGTGCCAGCAGCCGACAGGGGGCCTGGGAAAAACTGTTTTTT. V is TRBV3-1 (or the pseudogene TRBV3-2) and J is TRBJ1-4; 10 bases match TRBD1. Trimming took 4 bases from V and 8 from J; bases not matched to a gene: 4. The CDR3 is 14 amino acids. Per germline, CDR1 LGHDT and CDR2 YNNKEL (reference sequence).

This clone was counted once. V usage is TRBV7-9 and J usage is TRBJ2-7; no clear D gene. CDR1 is SEHNR, CDR2 FQNEAQ, per germline (reference sequence). CDR3 length equals 15 residues. With 5 bases removed from V and 7 bases from J, the gap between germline ends came to 21 bases. The DNA of the CDR3 is TGTGCCAGCAGCCCGCTAGTCTATAACGAAGGGGAGCAGTACTTC. Amino acid sequence: CASSPLVYNEGEQYF.

This sequence joins TRBV3-1 (or the pseudogene TRBV3-2) and TRBJ1-6, with a weak D call TRBD1 (5 bases). The ends were cut back, 0 bases at V and 9 bases at J, with 21 bases in the middle. Germline-derived CDR1 and CDR2 are LGHDT and YNNKEL (reference sequence). The CDR3 extends over 18 amino acids. The CDR3 bases are TGTGCCAGCAGCCAAGACCCAAATAGGAAGGGACTACCTTCACCCCTCCACTTT. This sequence encodes CASSQDPNRKGLPSPLHF.

This chain links TRBV7-2 with TRBJ2-3, with 9 bases fitting TRBD2. This CDR3 is built from 15 residues. Germline values: CDR1 SGHTA, CDR2 FQGNSA. After removal of 2 bases from V and 5 bases from J, the junction contained 5 bases not matched to a gene. CDR3 amino acids: CASSLQSGRRDTQYF. Written as DNA, the CDR3 is TGTGCCAGCAGCTTACAAAGCGGGAGGAGAGATACGCAGTATTTT. Full variable domain (missing parts from reference TRBV7-2 and TRBJ2-3): GAGVSQSPSNKVTEKGKDVELRCDPISGHTALYWYRQSLGQGLEFLIYFQGNSAPDKSGLPSDRFSAERTGGSVSTLTIQRTQQEDSAVYLCASSLQSGRRDTQYFGPGTRLTVL.

This clone came up once. The chain couples TRBV29-1 to TRBJ2-1, with D hard to call. The germline CDR1 and CDR2 sequences are SQVTM and ANQGSEA. The CDR3 is 13 residues long. Trimming took 2 bases from V and 0 from J, leaving 5 bases between them. Here the CDR3 DNA reads TGCAGCGTTGAACCGAGCTCCTACAATGAGCAGTTCTTC. Translated, it gives CSVEPSSYNEQFF.

V and J are TRBV28 and TRBJ2-7, with TRBD1 matching 7 bases. The CDR3 contains 15 residues. Trimming at V came to 8 bases and at J to 0 bases, leaving 10 bases not matched to a gene. Germline lookup yields CDR1 MDHEN and CDR2 SYDVKM. The CDR3 nucleotides are TGTGCCAGCTGCCCTGGACAGGCCAACTCCTACGAGCAGTACTTC. Translation gives CASCPGQANSYEQYF.

The gene calls are TRBV7-8 and TRBJ2-7; 7 nucleotides align to TRBD1. The ends lost 5 bases at V and 7 bases at J; junction bases unmatched: 11. Germline CDR1 and CDR2: SGHVS and FQNEAQ. The CDR3 totals 14 residues. The CDR3 bases are TGTGCCAGCAGCCGGAAACAGGGGTCTAATGAGCAGTACTTC. This sequence encodes CASSRKQGSNEQYF. Using reference TRBV7-8 and TRBJ2-7 for the parts outside the CDR3, the full variable domain is GAGVSQSPRYKVAKRGQDVALRCDPISGHVSLFWYQQALGQGPEFLTYFQNEAQLDKSGLPSDRFFAERPEGSVSTLKIQRTQQEDSAVYLCASSRKQGSNEQYFGPGTRLTVT.

The CDR3 nucleotides are TGTGCCAGCAGCCGGACCCCCCCCTCCTACAATGAGCAGTTCTTC. Protein sequence: CASSRTPPSYNEQFF. V and J are TRBV27 and TRBJ2-1; D is ambiguous. The germline gives CDR1 MNHEY, CDR2 SMNVEV (reference sequence). With 6 bases removed from V and 0 bases from J, the gap between germline ends came to 12 bases. The CDR3 length is 15 residues.

This sequence joins TRBV4-3 and TRBJ1-2; D call uncertain. The germline gives CDR1 LGHNA, CDR2 YSLEER. V was shortened by 0 bases and J by 1 base, with 3 bases between the two germline ends. This CDR3 contains 13 residues. CDR3 bases: TGCGCCAGCAGCCAAGACAGTAACTATGGCTACACCTTC. Protein: CASSQDSNYGYTF.

This chain links TRBV7-9 with TRBJ1-2; TRBD1 agrees at 11 bases. J gave up 7 bases and V 1 base, and 8 bases lay outside the gene matches. Germline V CDR1 and CDR2: SEHNR, FQNEAQ (reference sequence). The CDR3 consists of 16 residues. The CDR3, as DNA: TGTGCCAGCAGCTTAGGCGGGACAGGGGGTACGAGTGGCTACACCTTC. Translated: CASSLGGTGGTSGYTF.

V gene TRBV11-2 combines with J gene TRBJ2-7; D is unclear. Between the trimmed V and J ends, which lost 4 bases and 3 bases, there was a span of 7 bases. CDR3 length: 12 residues. Per the germline V gene, CDR1 is SGHAT and CDR2 is FQNNGV. Written as DNA, the CDR3 is TGTGCCAGCAGCTCGGACCTCTACGAGCAGTACTTC. Translated: CASSSDLYEQYF.